This T cell receptor beta chain was documented in a study of shared T cell receptors in the human thymus. Clones were read by immunoSEQ multiplex PCR, and TCRdb kept only the in-frame ones, dropping some. The sample lists about 660,000 clones; 87% were seen once. This CDR3 has 18 residues. From germline, CDR1 is KGHSH and CDR2 LQKENI. Between the trimmed V and J ends, which lost 3 bases and 0 bases, there was a span of 18 bases. These data were likewise used in another study, on human thymus T cells.

This receptor was taken from a boy under two years old with a congenital heart defect. The chain links TRBV18 to TRBJ2-1; D is possibly TRBD2 (7 bases). Sequences were obtained from thymocytes. The CDR3 coding sequence is TGTGCCAGCTCACCTGGGGGGGGCCTACCTAGCTCCTACAATGAGCAGTTCTTC. It specifies CASSPGGGLPSSYNEQFF.